These T cell receptor beta chains were read from a single sample in a study of blood T cell repertoires in COVID-19. Some clones are missing from TCRdb's copy, which holds only in-frame ones; the method was immunoSEQ multiplex PCR. Of about 240,000 clones listed, approximately 78% are singletons. Source material: peripheral blood. These receptors all stem from an older woman with active or convalescent COVID-19. The CDR3 runs from the conserved cysteine through the conserved F or W. The D gene is left open where the match is weak. Size tells how often a clone was seen (once, few, many) or the class of an expanded clone, and some rows leave it out.

cdr3_length: 15; j_call: TRBJ2-2; v_call: TRBV7-6; clone_size: -; d_call: TRBD1; cdr3_aa: CASSSPGQGRRELFF
cdr3_length: 13; j_call: TRBJ1-2; v_call: TRBV6-5; clone_size: -; d_call: -; cdr3_aa: CASSYYNNYGYTF
cdr3_length: 14; j_call: TRBJ1-4; v_call: TRBV28; clone_size: few; d_call: TRBD1; cdr3_aa: CASSSGQGVEKLFF
cdr3_length: 13; j_call: TRBJ2-7; v_call: TRBV7-2; clone_size: -; d_call: -; cdr3_aa: CASSLVGAWEQYF
cdr3_length: 14; j_call: TRBJ1-2; v_call: TRBV3-1/TRBV3-2; clone_size: -; d_call: -; cdr3_aa: CASSQDGGNYGYTF
cdr3_length: 14; j_call: TRBJ1-4; v_call: TRBV19; clone_size: -; d_call: -; cdr3_aa: CASTSRGEFEKLFF
cdr3_length: 14; j_call: TRBJ1-5; v_call: TRBV6-5; clone_size: -; d_call: TRBD1; cdr3_aa: CASSPQGARVPQHF
cdr3_length: 14; j_call: TRBJ1-1; v_call: TRBV3-1/TRBV3-2; clone_size: -; d_call: -; cdr3_aa: CASSQEFGVTEAFF
cdr3_length: 13; j_call: TRBJ2-2; v_call: TRBV15; clone_size: -; d_call: TRBD1; cdr3_aa: CATRDRVSGELFF
cdr3_length: 10; j_call: TRBJ2-5; v_call: TRBV20-1; clone_size: -; d_call: -; cdr3_aa: CSPEGETQYF
cdr3_length: 13; j_call: TRBJ2-4; v_call: TRBV25-1; clone_size: -; d_call: TRBD1; cdr3_aa: CASSATGGYIQYF
cdr3_length: 14; j_call: TRBJ2-1; v_call: TRBV6-2/TRBV6-3; clone_size: -; d_call: TRBD2; cdr3_aa: CASSSLAGYNEQFF
cdr3_length: 14; j_call: TRBJ1-1; v_call: TRBV19; clone_size: -; d_call: -; cdr3_aa: CASSMRQGKAEAFF
cdr3_length: 13; j_call: TRBJ1-2; v_call: TRBV12-3/TRBV12-4; clone_size: -; d_call: TRBD1; cdr3_aa: CASSQGQGEGYTF
cdr3_length: 13; j_call: TRBJ1-2; v_call: TRBV6-5; clone_size: -; d_call: TRBD1; cdr3_aa: CATQTRDRDGYTF
cdr3_length: 12; j_call: TRBJ2-3; v_call: TRBV29-1; clone_size: -; d_call: -; cdr3_aa: CSVEQSTDTQYF
cdr3_length: 15; j_call: TRBJ2-2; v_call: TRBV2; clone_size: -; d_call: TRBD1; cdr3_aa: CASSGQGGWGGELFF
cdr3_length: 14; j_call: TRBJ1-2; v_call: TRBV29-1; clone_size: -; d_call: TRBD1; cdr3_aa: CSAPGAQGAGGYTF
cdr3_length: 15; j_call: TRBJ2-5; v_call: TRBV11-3; clone_size: -; d_call: TRBD1; cdr3_aa: CASSQRGTGLETQYF
cdr3_length: 15; j_call: TRBJ1-2; v_call: TRBV30; clone_size: -; d_call: -; cdr3_aa: CAWREQQLDIYGYTF
cdr3_length: 15; j_call: TRBJ2-7; v_call: TRBV4-2; clone_size: -; d_call: TRBD2; cdr3_aa: CASSHILAGTYEQYF
cdr3_length: 14; j_call: TRBJ1-4; v_call: TRBV2; clone_size: -; d_call: -; cdr3_aa: CASSDHRTNEKLFF
cdr3_length: 15; j_call: TRBJ1-3; v_call: TRBV14; clone_size: -; d_call: -; cdr3_aa: CASSQDAGDGNTIYF
cdr3_length: 13; j_call: TRBJ1-2; v_call: TRBV12-3/TRBV12-4; clone_size: once; d_call: -; cdr3_aa: CASTPGEYYGYTF